These T cell receptor beta chains were read from a single sample in a study of CXCR3-negative and CXCR3-positive naive CD8 T cells. Using the 5' RACE reads, TCRdb records one entry per CDR3 protein without DNA. The sample totals about 130,000 distinct CDR3 sequences. Sequencing input: naive CXCR3- CD8+ T cells from blood. Receptors originate from a human donor in good health. Some clones in this sample may be carry-over from other donors' samples. The CDR3 runs from the conserved cysteine through the conserved F or W. Each record gives: V gene, J gene, CDR3 protein.

TRBV4-1	TRBJ2-7	CASSQQGDYEQYF
TRBV5-1	TRBJ2-2	CASSSTQTTGSNTGELFF
TRBV29-1	TRBJ2-7	CSVVWTGSYEQYF
TRBV5-1	TRBJ2-1	CASSSTTYNEQFF
TRBV28	TRBJ2-1	CASSLDRELYNEQFF
TRBV12-3/TRBV12-4	TRBJ2-1	CASSSDPEQFF
TRBV14	TRBJ2-7	CASSQDHYEQYF
TRBV29-1	TRBJ2-7	CSGGKTSYEQYF
TRBV3-1	TRBJ2-3	CASSQDLAGLSTDTQYF
TRBV7-9	TRBJ2-2	CASSLPRPGELFF
TRBV13	TRBJ1-4	CASSLGSGPNEKLFF
TRBV25-1	TRBJ2-7	CASSSDGTYEQYF
TRBV7-9	TRBJ2-3	CASSAGDFDTQYF
TRBV12-3/TRBV12-4	TRBJ2-2	CASSWSGGKDTGELFF
TRBV6-5	TRBJ1-1	CASRGRTGLNTEAFF
TRBV7-9	TRBJ2-5	CASSLGLAEKETQYF
TRBV4-1	TRBJ2-3	CASSLGGSTDTQYF
TRBV7-6	TRBJ2-7	CASSLAGVEQYF
TRBV11-2	TRBJ2-7	CASSPPGQGGYEQYF
TRBV12-3/TRBV12-4	TRBJ2-7	CASSWSGVAYEQYF
TRBV27	TRBJ2-5	CASTETGQETQYF
TRBV12-3/TRBV12-4	TRBJ2-2	CASSLGGGIRTGELFF
TRBV20-1	TRBJ1-5	CSARDIGESDNQPQHF
TRBV12-3/TRBV12-4	TRBJ2-7	CASKGDSDPYEQYF
TRBV7-9	TRBJ2-3	CASSSGRGGSDTQYF
TRBV12-3/TRBV12-4	TRBJ1-2	CASSPIHANYGYTF
TRBV7-9	TRBJ2-5	CASSVSGGGETQYF
TRBV29-1	TRBJ2-4	CSVDSGLENIQYF
TRBV28	TRBJ2-7	CASSLGSPYRGSAEQYF
TRBV29-1	TRBJ2-2	CSVAVRTGELFF
TRBV2	TRBJ1-2	CASRRQGAEYGYTF
TRBV2	TRBJ2-1	CASRDRDRGEDEQFF
TRBV6-5	TRBJ2-2	CASSYSRQGADTGELFF
TRBV18	TRBJ2-1	CASSPQDGQGFGQFF
TRBV27	TRBJ2-1	CASTWDTSSYNEQFF
TRBV2	TRBJ2-4	CASSGGAAKNIQYF
TRBV6-2/TRBV6-3	TRBJ2-7	CASSITGGGSYEQYF
TRBV29-1	TRBJ1-1	CSALTGASAEAFF
TRBV7-2	TRBJ2-3	CASSAGTPDTQYF
TRBV7-9	TRBJ2-3	CASSSKATAGGPEDTQYF
TRBV28	TRBJ1-2	CASSLTGVGFTF
TRBV20-1	TRBJ2-1	CSATPVGYGNEQFF
TRBV29-1	TRBJ2-1	CSVEGSGRLPYSEQFF
TRBV29-1	TRBJ2-3	CSVPTPTSAQYF
TRBV29-1	TRBJ1-1	CSVEVEEFTEAFF
TRBV7-8	TRBJ1-5	CASSFYMSVNSNQPQHF
TRBV7-9	TRBJ2-1	CASSTGTSGAYNEQFF
TRBV4-2	TRBJ2-3	CASSQGIWGRALKDTQYF
TRBV29-1	TRBJ2-1	CSVVGSGAWGEQFF
TRBV7-9	TRBJ2-2	CASPPRPLALTNTGELFF
TRBV29-1	TRBJ2-2	CSAGQGNTGELFF